These 22 T cell receptor beta chains were all obtained from the same sample, sequenced in a study of OX40 agonist ivuxolimab in advanced cancers. Repertoires were generated with immunoSEQ multiplex PCR, while TCRdb's copy carries only in-frame clones and drops some. Among approximately 64,000 clones listed, 88% were seen once. The source material was CD4+ or CD8+ T cells sorted from blood, sampled in a trial of the OX40 agonist ivuxolimab. These receptors all come from an adult with an advanced solid tumor such as melanoma, head and neck, liver or kidney cancer.

This clone was counted a single time. The V call is TRBV6-1, the J call TRBJ2-1, with unresolved D. The CDR3 runs to 13 residues. CDR1 and CDR2 (germline): MNHNS, SASEGT. Trimming stripped 7 bases from V and 2 bases from J, with 9 bases between. CDR3 region: CASTLGAYNEQFF. CDR3 DNA sequence: TGTGCCAGCACTTTAGGAGCCTACAATGAGCAGTTCTTC.

The J gene is TRBJ1-1, the V gene TRBV28; D is undetermined. The CDR3 totals 14 residues. Per the germline V gene, CDR1 is MDHEN and CDR2 is SYDVKM. The V end was cut by 3 bases, the J end by 0 bases, with 8 bases between. CDR3 sequence reads: CASSFSRVNTEAFF. CDR3 in DNA: TGTGCCAGCAGTTTTTCTCGAGTGAACACTGAAGCTTTCTTT.

The rearrangement joins TRBV10-3 to TRBJ2-1; TRBD2 agrees at 7 bases. Germline CDR1 reads ENHRY; CDR2 reads SYGVKD. CDR3 size: 14 residues. V lost 6 bases to trimming and J lost 5 bases; unmatched junction nucleotides: 7. The chain's CDR3 is CAIRTQRGDNEQFF. The CDR3 nucleotides are TGTGCCATCAGGACCCAGCGGGGAGACAATGAGCAGTTCTTC.

The rearrangement links TRBV18 to TRBJ1-6, with TRBD1 as a possible D gene (5 bases). Per the germline V gene, CDR1 is KGHSH and CDR2 is LQKENI. The CDR3 is made up of 14 amino acids. The V end lost 1 base, the J end lost 7 bases, and 8 bases lay between the germline ends. Here the CDR3 reads CASSPRQGNSPLHF. In DNA, the CDR3 is TGTGCCAGCTCACCACGGCAGGGAAATTCACCCCTCCACTTT.

The chain has TRBV5-1 and TRBJ1-1; a weak D match, TRBD1 (6 bases). This CDR3 has 16 amino acids. V lost 0 bases and J lost 1, with 13 bases in between. In germline, CDR1 is SGHRS, CDR2 YFSETQ. CDR3 DNA sequence: TGCGCCAGCAGCTTGGAGGGCGGGGGCTGGAACACTGAAGCTTTCTTT. It encodes CASSLEGGGWNTEAFF.

The V gene is TRBV9, the J gene TRBJ2-1; 7 bases line up with TRBD1. Germline CDR1 reads SGDLS; CDR2 reads YYNGEE. The CDR3 runs to 12 residues. The V segment lost 0 bases and the J segment 12 bases; nucleotides outside the gene matches: 3. In nucleotides, the CDR3 is TGTGCCAGCAGCGTAGACAGGGGCGGGCAGTTCTTC. Its protein product is CASSVDRGGQFF.

The chain combines TRBV5-1 with TRBJ1-3; D is unclear. The CDR3 covers 15 residues. CDR1 and CDR2 (germline): SGHRS, YFSETQ. Trimming took off 8 bases at V and 1 base at J, with 16 bases between the two ends. The chain's CDR3 is CASTISTPSGNTIYF. The CDR3 nucleotides read TGCGCCAGTACAATTTCAACCCCTTCTGGAAACACCATATATTTT.

The gene calls are TRBV9 and TRBJ2-5; D is undetermined. V was pared by 0 bases and J by 2 bases, with 5 bases between. This CDR3 has 13 residues. Germline CDR1 reads SGDLS; CDR2 reads YYNGEE. The CDR3 nucleotides are TGTGCCAGCAGCGTAGGGCTTCAAGAGACCCAGTACTTC. Protein product: CASSVGLQETQYF.

The J gene is TRBJ2-1, the V gene TRBV7-9; 11 nucleotides agree with TRBD2. The CDR3 runs 16 residues. V lost 4 bases, J lost 5 bases, and 7 bases stayed unmatched. Germline V gene sequence: CDR1 SEHNR, CDR2 FQNEAQ (reference sequence). This chain's CDR3 is CASSSHGTSGNNEQFF. The CDR3 bases are TGTGCCAGCAGCTCGCACGGGACTAGCGGCAACAATGAGCAGTTCTTC.

The chain couples TRBV2 to TRBJ1-6, with D maybe TRBD1 (6 bases). Trimming removed 5 bases from V and 10 bases from J, with 18 bases in between. Germline assignment: CDR1 SNHLY and CDR2 FYNNEI. The CDR3 is 15 residues long. This CDR3 is CASSISQGIGSPLHF. In nucleotides, the CDR3 is TGTGCCAGCAGTATAAGTCAGGGGATTGGATCACCCCTCCACTTT.

The chain uses TRBV11-2 and TRBJ2-1; TRBD2 agrees at 14 bases. There are 19 residues in the CDR3. Germline V CDR1 and CDR2: SGHAT, FQNNGV. V trimming: 5 bases; J trimming: 1 base; junction bases outside the gene matches: 10. CDR3 amino acids: CASSPIGLAGGGSYNEQFF. The CDR3 DNA sequence: TGTGCCAGCAGCCCGATCGGACTAGCGGGAGGCGGTTCCTACAATGAGCAGTTCTTC.

The rearrangement uses TRBV19 and TRBJ1-2, with 9 bases aligning to TRBD1. V gave up 8 bases and J gave up 0 bases; unmatched junction bases: 4. Germline-derived CDR1 and CDR2 are LNHDA and SQIVND (reference sequence). The CDR3 is made up of 14 amino acids. DNA for the CDR3: TGTGCCAGTGGTCGGGACAGGGCTAACTATGGCTACACCTTC. It yields the protein CASGRDRANYGYTF.

This CDR3 reads CASSREPRAGSVTGELFF. The CDR3 region has the DNA TGCGCCAGCAGCAGGGAACCCCGCGCAGGGTCGGTAACCGGGGAGCTGTTTTTT. The chain links TRBV5-1 to TRBJ2-2; D is perhaps TRBD1 (5 bases). The CDR3 is 18 residues long. The germline gives CDR1 SGHRS, CDR2 YFSETQ. Trimming stripped 4 bases from V and 5 bases from J, with 24 bases between.

The rearrangement links TRBV7-3 to TRBJ2-7, with 9 bases matching TRBD1. The V segment lost 6 bases and the J segment 4 bases; nucleotides outside the gene matches: 10. The CDR3 is 15 amino acids. The germline gives CDR1 SGHTA, CDR2 FQGTGA. The CDR3 region has the DNA TGTGCCAGCAGTTTCGCGGGACAGGGCGGATACGAGCAGTACTTC. Translated, it gives CASSFAGQGGYEQYF.

The chain combines TRBV5-1 with TRBJ2-6; D tentatively fits TRBD1 or TRBD2 (6 bases each). V lost 4 bases, J lost 4 bases, and 30 bases lay in between. CDR1 and CDR2 (germline): SGHRS, YFSETQ. The CDR3 contains 21 residues. In nucleotides, the CDR3 is TGCGCCAGCAGCGCGGAACCCCGACGGGGGCTCCTTGGTCGGGGGGCCAACGTCCTGACTTTC. It is translated as CASSAEPRRGLLGRGANVLTF.

The CDR3 nucleotides are TGTGCCTGGTCAGGGGGCCTAGGCTATGGCTACACCTTC. This translates into CAWSGGLGYGYTF. V is TRBV30 and J is TRBJ1-2; 8 bases align to TRBD1. Germline CDR1 and CDR2: GTSNPN and SVGIG (reference sequence). J lost 4 bases, V lost 5 bases, and 6 bases had no gene match. The CDR3 consists of 13 residues.

V and J are TRBV5-1 and TRBJ2-3; tentative D call: TRBD2 (5 bases). CDR3 length: 15 amino acids. With 2 bases removed from V and 2 bases from J, the gap between germline ends came to 12 bases. Per the germline V gene, CDR1 is SGHRS and CDR2 is YFSETQ. The CDR3 DNA follows: TGCGCCAGCAGCTTAGGCGGGTCTTTCACAGATACGCAGTATTTT. Its protein product is CASSLGGSFTDTQYF. The full variable domain, with the rest looked up from reference TRBV5-1 and TRBJ2-3, is KAGVTQTPRYLIKTRGQQVTLSCSPISGHRSVSWYQQTPGQGLQFLFEYFSETQRNKGNFPGRFSGRQFSNSRSEMNVSTLELGDSALYLCASSLGGSFTDTQYFGPGTRLTVL.

The J gene is TRBJ1-1, the V gene TRBV5-1, with TRBD1 as a possible D gene (5 bases). Germline CDR1 and CDR2: SGHRS and YFSETQ. V gave up 1 base and J gave up 1 base, with 5 bases separating them. This CDR3 is built from 13 residues. The CDR3 DNA sequence: TGCGCCAGCAGCTTGCAGGGGAACACTGAAGCTTTCTTT. It encodes CASSLQGNTEAFF.

To note about this clone: Other nucleotide sequences in the sample specify the same CDR3. The chain joins TRBV5-1 to TRBJ2-3, with no clear D. Germline lookup yields CDR1 SGHRS and CDR2 YFSETQ. V was pared by 1 base and J by 2 bases, with 5 bases between. This CDR3 comprises 13 residues. CDR3 sequence (DNA): TGCGCCAGCAGCTTGTACGACACAGATACGCAGTATTTT. Its protein is CASSLYDTDTQYF.

V usage is TRBV5-6 and J usage is TRBJ2-7; 8 bases are shared with TRBD2. The CDR3 sequence is 15 residues long. CDR1 is SGHDT and CDR2 is YYEEEE in the germline V gene. V shed 5 bases and J 3 bases; nucleotides not matched to a gene: 10. Here the CDR3 reads CASRVISGNFYEQYF. The DNA for the CDR3 is TGTGCCAGCAGAGTGATTAGCGGGAACTTCTACGAGCAGTACTTC. Drawing the rest from reference TRBV5-6 and TRBJ2-7, the complete variable domain is DAGVTQSPTHLIKTRGQQVTLRCSPKSGHDTVSWYQQALGQGPQFIFQYYEEEERQRGNFPDRFSGHQFPNYSSELNVNALLLGDSALYLCASRVISGNFYEQYFGPGTRLTVT.

The chain joins TRBV5-1 to TRBJ2-7; D is uncertain. CDR3 length: 14 residues. V lost 3 bases to trimming and J lost 3 bases, with 13 bases between them. The V gene's germline CDR1 is SGHRS and CDR2 YFSETQ. In DNA form, the CDR3 reads TGCGCCAGCAGCTCGGACGGAGAATACTACGAGCAGTACTTC. It codes for CASSSDGEYYEQYF.

This chain uses TRBV6-5 with TRBJ1-2; D might be TRBD1 (5 bases). With 8 bases removed from V and 8 bases from J, the gap between germline ends came to 21 bases. The CDR3 loop spans 14 amino acids. CDR1 is MNHEY and CDR2 is SVGAGI in the germline V gene. The DNA for the CDR3 is TGTGCCAGCGTTAATGCGGGGGGTTCAGGAGGCTACACCTTC. Amino acid sequence: CASVNAGGSGGYTF.